The clone carrying this T cell receptor beta chain has just a few counts. No antigen is known for it. cDNA libraries for TCR beta contained unique molecular identifiers. MiXCR was run by TCRdb on the PCR reads, yielding one entry per CDR3 protein. The table includes about half a million distinct CDR3 sequences, approximately 31% detected once. Trimming shortened V by 0 bases and J by 2 bases, and 9 bases separated the two germline ends. Germline-derived CDR1 and CDR2 are SNHLY and FYNNEI. This CDR3 contains 15 residues. The data were obtained in a study of post-analysis software for immune sequencing data. Findings of the study overall: Higher frequency in patients than in controls was seen for roughly five TRBV segments, with TRBV5-6, TRBV5-1 and TRBV20-1 among them.

The clonotype comes from a girl aged 2-17 years with multiple sclerosis. What was sequenced was blood. The V call is TRBV2, the J call TRBJ2-3; D gene unclear. The CDR3 DNA is TGTGCCAGCAGTGAAGCGCTCAGGACCACAGATACGCAGTATTTT. Translation: CASSEALRTTDTQYF.